This is a list of T cell receptor beta chains from one sample in a study of shared clonotypes between healthy human individuals. The table came from immunoSEQ multiplex PCR; TCRdb's copy has only in-frame clones and leaves some out. The sample holds over a million clones, around three quarters seen once. What was sequenced was memory CD4+ T cells from PBMCs. These receptors were collected from a man aged 18 to 30 in good health. Some clones in this sample may be carry-over from other donors' samples. Both conserved end residues are part of each CDR3. A D gene is named only where the DNA matches it firmly. Size is omitted from some rows. Given values are once, few, many or a class for expanded clones.

j_call: TRBJ2-1; clone_size: .; v_call: TRBV28; d_call: TRBD2; cdr3_length: 15; cdr3_nt: TGTGCCAGCAGTCACCAGGGACTAGGGGACAATGAGCAGTTCTTC; cdr3_aa: CASSHQGLGDNEQFF
j_call: TRBJ2-3; clone_size: few; v_call: TRBV18; d_call: TRBD1; cdr3_length: 16; cdr3_nt: TGTGCCAGCTCACCACCGGAGACAGGGGGCACAGATACGCAGTATTTT; cdr3_aa: CASSPPETGGTDTQYF
j_call: TRBJ2-7; clone_size: many; v_call: TRBV6-1; d_call: .; cdr3_length: 13; cdr3_nt: TGTGCCAGCAAGGATCTTAACTCCTACGAGCAGTACTTC; cdr3_aa: CASKDLNSYEQYF
j_call: TRBJ2-7; clone_size: .; v_call: TRBV20-1; d_call: .; cdr3_length: 11; cdr3_nt: TGCAGTGCTTCCCGAGGCCTCGAGCAGTACTTC; cdr3_aa: CSASRGLEQYF
j_call: TRBJ1-1; clone_size: .; v_call: TRBV5-4; d_call: .; cdr3_length: 13; cdr3_nt: TGTGCCAGCAGCGTCAAGACAGGTGATGAAGCTTTCTTT; cdr3_aa: CASSVKTGDEAFF
j_call: TRBJ2-5; clone_size: .; v_call: TRBV5-3; d_call: TRBD1; cdr3_length: 16; cdr3_nt: TGTGCCAGAAGCAAGTCGAGTGACAGGGTAGTTAGGACCCAGTACTTC; cdr3_aa: CARSKSSDRVVRTQYF
j_call: TRBJ2-7; clone_size: .; v_call: TRBV5-1; d_call: TRBD1; cdr3_length: 14; cdr3_nt: TGCGCCAGCAGCCAGCCGACAGGGATGGGCGAGCAGTACTTC; cdr3_aa: CASSQPTGMGEQYF
j_call: TRBJ1-1; clone_size: .; v_call: TRBV25-1; d_call: .; cdr3_length: 12; cdr3_nt: TGTGCCAGCAGTCGAACAGGGCTTCAAGCTTTCTTT; cdr3_aa: CASSRTGLQAFF
j_call: TRBJ2-4; clone_size: .; v_call: TRBV30; d_call: .; cdr3_length: 17; cdr3_nt: TGTGCCTGGAGACCGGGGGACGGACGTTTAGCCAAAAACATTCAGTACTTC; cdr3_aa: CAWRPGDGRLAKNIQYF
j_call: TRBJ1-3; clone_size: .; v_call: TRBV14; d_call: .; cdr3_length: 11; cdr3_nt: TGTGCCAGCAGCCGTGGAAACACCATATATTTT; cdr3_aa: CASSRGNTIYF
j_call: TRBJ1-1; clone_size: .; v_call: TRBV5-1; d_call: TRBD1; cdr3_length: 17; cdr3_nt: TGCGCCAGCAGCTTGGCAAGGGGGCACATGAGGGACACTGAAGCTTTCTTT; cdr3_aa: CASSLARGHMRDTEAFF
j_call: TRBJ2-5; clone_size: .; v_call: TRBV4-2; d_call: TRBD2; cdr3_length: 15; cdr3_nt: TGTGCCAGCAGCCAAAATAGCGGGGGCCAAGAGACCCAGTACTTC; cdr3_aa: CASSQNSGGQETQYF
j_call: TRBJ2-7; clone_size: .; v_call: TRBV5-1; d_call: .; cdr3_length: 15; cdr3_nt: TGCGCCAGCAGCCCGAGCCGGGACCCCTCTTTTGAGCAGTACTTC; cdr3_aa: CASSPSRDPSFEQYF
j_call: TRBJ2-3; clone_size: .; v_call: TRBV29-1; d_call: .; cdr3_length: 12; cdr3_nt: TGCAGCACTGGGGGAGGAACAGATACGCAGTATTTT; cdr3_aa: CSTGGGTDTQYF
j_call: TRBJ2-1; clone_size: .; v_call: TRBV9; d_call: TRBD1; cdr3_length: 17; cdr3_nt: TGTGCCAGCAGCCCAAGAACCGGGACAGGGATATACAATGAGCAGTTCTTC; cdr3_aa: CASSPRTGTGIYNEQFF
j_call: TRBJ2-4; clone_size: .; v_call: TRBV4-1; d_call: TRBD2; cdr3_length: 18; cdr3_nt: TGCGCCAGCAGCCCGGGACTAGCGGGAGGGCTAGCCAAAAACATTCAGTACTTC; cdr3_aa: CASSPGLAGGLAKNIQYF
j_call: TRBJ2-5; clone_size: .; v_call: TRBV5-1; d_call: .; cdr3_length: 13; cdr3_nt: TGCGCCAGCAGCTTGGTCGAGAGGGAGACCCAGTACTTC; cdr3_aa: CASSLVERETQYF
j_call: TRBJ2-7; clone_size: few; v_call: TRBV5-1; d_call: .; cdr3_length: 15; cdr3_nt: TGCGCCAGCAGCAGGGGCGGGACCACACTCTACGAGCAGTACTTC; cdr3_aa: CASSRGGTTLYEQYF
j_call: TRBJ2-5; clone_size: .; v_call: TRBV5-1; d_call: TRBD2; cdr3_length: 15; cdr3_nt: TGCGCCAGCAGCCCCCGGACTAGCGGGGCGGAGACCCAGTACTTC; cdr3_aa: CASSPRTSGAETQYF
j_call: TRBJ1-5; clone_size: many; v_call: TRBV19; d_call: TRBD1; cdr3_length: 14; cdr3_nt: TGTGCCAGTTCCGGGACAGCACTAAATCAGCCCCAGCATTTT; cdr3_aa: CASSGTALNQPQHF
j_call: TRBJ1-2; clone_size: .; v_call: TRBV27; d_call: .; cdr3_length: 14; cdr3_nt: TGTGCCAGCAGTCCCGCCGGAGGGTTCGATGGCTACACCTTC; cdr3_aa: CASSPAGGFDGYTF
j_call: TRBJ2-7; clone_size: .; v_call: TRBV6-5; d_call: TRBD2; cdr3_length: 13; cdr3_nt: TGTGCCAGCAGACCTAGCGGCGGGCCCGAGCAGTACTTC; cdr3_aa: CASRPSGGPEQYF
j_call: TRBJ2-1; clone_size: many; v_call: TRBV7-8; d_call: TRBD1; cdr3_length: 15; cdr3_nt: TGTGCCAGCAGCTACAATTCGGCCTCGGACAGGGCGGAGTTCTTC; cdr3_aa: CASSYNSASDRAEFF
j_call: TRBJ2-3; clone_size: once; v_call: TRBV5-6; d_call: TRBD2; cdr3_length: 16; cdr3_nt: TGTGCCAGCAGCTCGACAGGGTACAGCGGGAGGGATACGCAGTATTTT; cdr3_aa: CASSSTGYSGRDTQYF
j_call: TRBJ2-1; clone_size: .; v_call: TRBV13; d_call: .; cdr3_length: 16; cdr3_nt: TGTGCCAGCAGCGAACTAGTCGGCGGTTTATACAATGAGCAGTTCTTC; cdr3_aa: CASSELVGGLYNEQFF
j_call: TRBJ2-1; clone_size: .; v_call: TRBV5-1; d_call: TRBD2; cdr3_length: 17; cdr3_nt: TGCGCCAGCAGCCCTGTAGCGGGAGGGACCCCCTACAATGAGCAGTTCTTC; cdr3_aa: CASSPVAGGTPYNEQFF
j_call: TRBJ2-1; clone_size: few; v_call: TRBV11-3; d_call: TRBD1; cdr3_length: 15; cdr3_nt: TGTGCCAGCAGCTTAGGGACAGGGGCAAACAATGAGCAGTTCTTC; cdr3_aa: CASSLGTGANNEQFF
j_call: TRBJ2-3; clone_size: once; v_call: TRBV4-3; d_call: .; cdr3_length: 13; cdr3_nt: TGCGCCAGCCACAGGATCGGGACAGATACGCAGTATTTT; cdr3_aa: CASHRIGTDTQYF
j_call: TRBJ1-1; clone_size: .; v_call: TRBV19; d_call: TRBD1; cdr3_length: 17; cdr3_nt: TGTGCCAGTAGTACCCACCCCGGGACAGGGAGAGGAACTGAAGCTTTCTTT; cdr3_aa: CASSTHPGTGRGTEAFF
j_call: TRBJ1-1; clone_size: .; v_call: TRBV5-1; d_call: .; cdr3_length: 12; cdr3_nt: TGCGCCAGCAGCTCAGGGCCCACTGAAGCTTTCTTT; cdr3_aa: CASSSGPTEAFF
j_call: TRBJ1-5; clone_size: .; v_call: TRBV6-5; d_call: .; cdr3_length: 15; cdr3_nt: TGTGCCAGCAGGACCGGGCAGGGATCTAATCAGCCCCAGCATTTT; cdr3_aa: CASRTGQGSNQPQHF
j_call: TRBJ2-1; clone_size: .; v_call: TRBV18; d_call: .; cdr3_length: 12; cdr3_nt: TGTGCCAGCTCACCCGGTTTGACTGAGCAGTTCTTC; cdr3_aa: CASSPGLTEQFF
j_call: TRBJ2-5; clone_size: .; v_call: TRBV19; d_call: .; cdr3_length: 13; cdr3_nt: TGTGCCAGTAGTATGGACATAGAAGAGACCCAGTACTTC; cdr3_aa: CASSMDIEETQYF
j_call: TRBJ2-7; clone_size: .; v_call: TRBV6-5; d_call: .; cdr3_length: 13; cdr3_nt: TGTGCCAGCAGTCCGGGGAACCTCTACGAGCAGTACTTC; cdr3_aa: CASSPGNLYEQYF
j_call: TRBJ2-7; clone_size: many; v_call: TRBV6-6; d_call: TRBD2; cdr3_length: 14; cdr3_nt: TGTGCCAGCAGATCCGTAGCGGGAGCCTACGAGCAGTACTTC; cdr3_aa: CASRSVAGAYEQYF
j_call: TRBJ2-2; clone_size: .; v_call: TRBV28; d_call: TRBD2; cdr3_length: 15; cdr3_nt: TGTGCCAGCACCCCGGGGGGAGCGGGAGAGGGGGAGCTGTTTTTT; cdr3_aa: CASTPGGAGEGELFF
j_call: TRBJ2-3; clone_size: .; v_call: TRBV27; d_call: .; cdr3_length: 16; cdr3_nt: TGTGCCACCCGGAGAATTCCGGGACTCACCACAGATACGCAGTATTTT; cdr3_aa: CATRRIPGLTTDTQYF
j_call: TRBJ1-2; clone_size: few; v_call: TRBV18; d_call: TRBD1; cdr3_length: 15; cdr3_nt: TGTGCCAGCTCACCGGTCGGGACAGACCTATATGGCTACACCTTC; cdr3_aa: CASSPVGTDLYGYTF
j_call: TRBJ1-3; clone_size: .; v_call: TRBV5-1; d_call: .; cdr3_length: 15; cdr3_nt: TGCGCCAGCAGCACGACAGAATACACTGGAAACACCATATATTTT; cdr3_aa: CASSTTEYTGNTIYF
j_call: TRBJ1-5; clone_size: .; v_call: TRBV2; d_call: .; cdr3_length: 14; cdr3_nt: TGTGCCAGCAGTGTCGGGGGATGGGGTCAGCCCCAGCATTTT; cdr3_aa: CASSVGGWGQPQHF
j_call: TRBJ1-2; clone_size: .; v_call: TRBV4-2; d_call: .; cdr3_length: 17; cdr3_nt: TGTGCCAGCAGCCAAGATGGTGCCGGGGGCAGAAGCTATGGCTACACCTTC; cdr3_aa: CASSQDGAGGRSYGYTF
j_call: TRBJ1-1; clone_size: .; v_call: TRBV2; d_call: .; cdr3_length: 14; cdr3_nt: TGTGCCAGCAGTGAATTAGGGAGCAACACTGAAGCTTTCTTT; cdr3_aa: CASSELGSNTEAFF
j_call: TRBJ1-2; clone_size: .; v_call: TRBV19; d_call: .; cdr3_length: 14; cdr3_nt: TGTGCCAGTAGTCGAACAAACGCTAACTATGGCTACACCTTC; cdr3_aa: CASSRTNANYGYTF
j_call: TRBJ2-5; clone_size: .; v_call: TRBV5-4; d_call: TRBD2; cdr3_length: 16; cdr3_nt: TGTGCCAGCAGCTTGGCAGGACTAGCGGGACAAGAGACCCAGTACTTC; cdr3_aa: CASSLAGLAGQETQYF
j_call: TRBJ2-3; clone_size: .; v_call: TRBV7-3; d_call: .; cdr3_length: 15; cdr3_nt: TGTGCCAGCAGCTTAACGGGGCAGGGTTCAGATACGCAGTATTTT; cdr3_aa: CASSLTGQGSDTQYF
j_call: TRBJ2-5; clone_size: few; v_call: TRBV7-3; d_call: .; cdr3_length: 14; cdr3_nt: TGTGCCAGCAGCTTAAGCGGCTCCGGGGAGACCCAGTACTTC; cdr3_aa: CASSLSGSGETQYF
j_call: TRBJ2-7; clone_size: once; v_call: TRBV5-1; d_call: .; cdr3_length: 16; cdr3_nt: TGCGCCAGCAGCTTGGCGGCCCCCATACAAAAATACGAGCAGTACTTC; cdr3_aa: CASSLAAPIQKYEQYF
j_call: TRBJ1-4; clone_size: once; v_call: TRBV28; d_call: .; cdr3_length: 13; cdr3_nt: TGTGCCAGCAGTCCCGGGGGGACCGAAAAACTGTTTTTT; cdr3_aa: CASSPGGTEKLFF